A selection of T cell receptor beta chains follows, all from one sample in a study of T cell responses to AZD1222 COVID-19 vaccine. Sequencing was performed with immunoSEQ multiplex PCR; in TCRdb, only in-frame clones are kept and a portion is missing. The profile shows around 140,000 clones, 89% of them singletons. The sequencing here drew on peripheral blood, taken on day 0 of AZD1222 vaccination. The source of these receptors is an adult in good health. CDR3s include the opening cysteine and the closing phenylalanine or tryptophan. The order of the fields is clone size, D gene, J gene, V gene, CDR3 DNA, CDR3 protein. A D gene is named only where the DNA matches it firmly. Expanded clones are given a class, and other clones once, few, many or no size at all.

.,.,TRBJ2-4,TRBV7-9,TGTGCCAGCAGCCCGGGACGGACTAAGGACATTCAGTACTTC,CASSPGRTKDIQYF
once,TRBD1,TRBJ2-7,TRBV7-2,TGTGCCAGCAGCTTAGCCGACCTCGGCAGGGGGCGCCTTTACGAGCAGTACTTC,CASSLADLGRGRLYEQYF
.,.,TRBJ2-7,TRBV11-2,TGTGCCAGCAGCTTAGATCTATCCCTGGGGTACGAGCAGTACTTC,CASSLDLSLGYEQYF
.,.,TRBJ1-1,TRBV18,TGTGCCAGCTCACAGGGGATCGACACTGAAGCTTTCTTT,CASSQGIDTEAFF
.,.,TRBJ1-4,TRBV4-1,TGCGCCAGCAGCCAGGTCTTGGGGCCGGCTGAAAAACTGTTTTTT,CASSQVLGPAEKLFF
.,.,TRBJ2-2,TRBV29-1,TGCAGCGCCGTGGGGCTCCTGAACACCGGGGAGCTGTTTTTT,CSAVGLLNTGELFF
once,.,TRBJ1-1,TRBV11-2,TGTGCCAGCAGGTTGAGCGGGAACACTGAAGCTTTCTTT,CASRLSGNTEAFF
.,.,TRBJ1-6,TRBV7-9,TGTGCCAGCAGCTTAGCTGGGGGTAATTCACCCCTCCACTTT,CASSLAGGNSPLHF
.,TRBD2,TRBJ2-5,TRBV6-4,TGTGCCAGCAGTCGGACTAGCGGAGGCCAAGAGACCCAGTACTTC,CASSRTSGGQETQYF
.,.,TRBJ2-5,TRBV3-1/TRBV3-2,TGTGCCAGCAGCCGGCCTATTTCAGAGACCCAGTACTTC,CASSRPISETQYF
.,TRBD1,TRBJ1-1,TRBV28,TGTGCCAGCATCTCGAGAGGGGGGCACAGGGGGTTCGGTGAAGCTTTCTTT,CASISRGGHRGFGEAFF
few,TRBD2,TRBJ2-7,TRBV7-6,TGTGCCAGCAGCTTAGAGGGACTAGGGGGAAGGGAGCAGTACTTC,CASSLEGLGGREQYF
.,.,TRBJ1-4,TRBV6-5,TGTGCCAGCAGTTCAAAAGTCGGGACTCCGAATGAAAAACTGTTTTTT,CASSSKVGTPNEKLFF
.,TRBD2,TRBJ2-7,TRBV7-2,TGTGCCAGCAGCTTGAGCGGGAGTCGTAACGAGCAGTACTTC,CASSLSGSRNEQYF
.,TRBD2,TRBJ2-7,TRBV28,TGTGCCAGCAGTTCTCTAGCGGGAGGGGTAGGTTACGAGCAGTACTTC,CASSSLAGGVGYEQYF
.,.,TRBJ2-7,TRBV5-1,TGCGCCAGCAGCTTGGCCTTCGGTACCTACGAGCAGTACTTC,CASSLAFGTYEQYF
once,.,TRBJ2-7,TRBV19,TGTGCCAGTAGTACGCACCGGGACCCTTCCTACGAGCAGTACTTC,CASSTHRDPSYEQYF
.,.,TRBJ2-3,TRBV6-4,TGTGCCAGCAGTGCCCAGACAGGTAGCACAGATACGCAGTATTTT,CASSAQTGSTDTQYF
.,.,TRBJ2-1,TRBV12-5,TGTGCTAGTGGTTCTAGCAGCCCAAATGAGCAGTTCTTC,CASGSSSPNEQFF
few,.,TRBJ1-2,TRBV14,TGTGCCAGCAGCCAGGGGACCGCCTATGGCTACACCTTC,CASSQGTAYGYTF
.,.,TRBJ1-1,TRBV12-3/TRBV12-4,TGTGCCAGCAGTTTGCGCACTGAAGCTTTCTTT,CASSLRTEAFF
.,.,TRBJ1-1,TRBV12-3/TRBV12-4,TGTGCCAGCACGCGGACCCAGAACACTGAAGCTTTCTTT,CASTRTQNTEAFF
.,TRBD2,TRBJ2-7,TRBV28,TGTGCCAGCCCGCCGGGGCGGGAGAGGGTCGAGCAGTACTTC,CASPPGRERVEQYF
.,.,TRBJ2-1,TRBV6-5,TGTGCCAGCAGTCGGAACAGGGCTGGTGAGCAGTTCTTC,CASSRNRAGEQFF
once,TRBD2,TRBJ2-5,TRBV13,TGTGCCAGCAGTGCGCGCGGGGGGCCGGGAGAGACCCAGTACTTC,CASSARGGPGETQYF
.,.,TRBJ1-2,TRBV10-3,TGTGCCATCAGTGAGGACAGATATGGCTACACCTTC,CAISEDRYGYTF
.,.,TRBJ1-5,TRBV4-2,TGTGCCAGCAGCCAAGTCCAGGGTGGCAATCAGCCCCAGCATTTT,CASSQVQGGNQPQHF
once,.,TRBJ1-2,TRBV21-1,TGTGCCAGCAGCAAGGCAGTGTTCTATGGCTACACCTTC,CASSKAVFYGYTF
once,.,TRBJ2-2,TRBV7-3,TGTGCCAGCAGCTTAACCTCTATGGGAACCGGGGAGCTGTTTTTT,CASSLTSMGTGELFF
.,.,TRBJ2-3,TRBV24-1,TGTGCCACCAGTGATTTGTCGCAAGACACAGATACGCAGTATTTT,CATSDLSQDTDTQYF
.,TRBD1,TRBJ1-2,TRBV28,TGTGCCAGCGGGACAGGGGTAGGCTACACCTTC,CASGTGVGYTF
.,.,TRBJ2-7,TRBV3-1/TRBV3-2,TGTGCCAGCAGCCGCCGGGACGGACCCTACGAGCAGTACTTC,CASSRRDGPYEQYF
.,.,TRBJ2-7,TRBV4-1,TGCGCCAGCAGCCAAGATCCGGTAGAAGCTTACGAGCAGTACTTC,CASSQDPVEAYEQYF
few,.,TRBJ1-1,TRBV28,TGTGCCAGCAGTTTGCCACCTAGGGGGACTGAAGCTTTCTTT,CASSLPPRGTEAFF
.,.,TRBJ2-3,TRBV7-3,TGTGCCAGCAGCTTAGGAGGGGGCTCCGGCACAAATACGCAGTATTTT,CASSLGGGSGTNTQYF
.,.,TRBJ1-3,TRBV15,TGTGCCACCAGCAGGGACCGAGGGCCTGGAAACACCATATATTTT,CATSRDRGPGNTIYF
.,.,TRBJ1-4,TRBV6-2/TRBV6-3,TGTGCCAGCAGTTACGAGGCGGGTGGAGGCGAAAAACTGTTTTTT,CASSYEAGGGEKLFF
.,.,TRBJ2-7,TRBV24-1,TGTGCCACCAGTGACCCCCGCTCCTACGAGCAGTACTTC,CATSDPRSYEQYF
.,TRBD1,TRBJ2-7,TRBV18,TGTGCCAGCTCATTTCAGGGGGAAGAGGACGAGCAGTACTTC,CASSFQGEEDEQYF
.,.,TRBJ1-1,TRBV20-1,TGCAGTGCTAGATTATTGGGGGAAGCTTTCTTT,CSARLLGEAFF
.,.,TRBJ1-5,TRBV24-1,TGTGCCACCAGTGTCCGGGACGTCAATCAGCCCCAGCATTTT,CATSVRDVNQPQHF
.,.,TRBJ1-6,TRBV27,TGTGCCAGCAGTTCCCGGGCTTCCTATAATTCACCCCTCCACTTT,CASSSRASYNSPLHF
.,TRBD2,TRBJ2-5,TRBV10-2,TGCGCCAGCAGTGTGACTAGCGGGAGAGAGACCCAGTACTTC,CASSVTSGRETQYF
.,.,TRBJ2-4,TRBV28,TGTGCCAGCAGTTTAGCGGGTTTCAAAAACATTCAGTACTTC,CASSLAGFKNIQYF
.,.,TRBJ2-3,TRBV11-2,TGTGCCAGCAGCCCAGCCGGTAACCCCACAGATACGCAGTATTTT,CASSPAGNPTDTQYF
.,.,TRBJ1-6,TRBV2,TGTGCCAGCAGTCGTAACTTAGTGGGACAAGATAATTCACCCCTCCACTTT,CASSRNLVGQDNSPLHF
.,TRBD2,TRBJ2-1,TRBV7-3,TGTGCCAGCAGCTTAGGGACTAGCGGGTTGTACAATGAGCAGTTCTTC,CASSLGTSGLYNEQFF
.,.,TRBJ1-5,TRBV6-5,TGTGCCAGCAGTTCCGACAGAAATCAGCCCCAGCATTTT,CASSSDRNQPQHF
.,.,TRBJ1-2,TRBV11-2,TGTGCCAGCAGCCGGTGGTATGGCTACACCTTC,CASSRWYGYTF
once,.,TRBJ1-3,TRBV25-1,TGTGCCAGCAGTGAGGGGTCATCGTCAACTTCAATTCAAAACACCATATATTTT,CASSEGSSSTSIQNTIYF
.,.,TRBJ1-6,TRBV5-5,TGTGCCAGCAGCTTGGGGGGGCTGGCTTCACCCCTCCACTTT,CASSLGGLASPLHF
few,.,TRBJ2-2,TRBV19,TGTGCCAGTATAAAAGGGGCTCTCGACACCGGGGAGCTGTTTTTT,CASIKGALDTGELFF
.,.,TRBJ2-7,TRBV18,TGTGCCAGCTCACCGGCGGGACAGATGTCGCAGTACTTC,CASSPAGQMSQYF
.,.,TRBJ1-2,TRBV27,TGTGCCAGCAGATCCTTGGGCGGAGGCGGCTACACCTTC,CASRSLGGGGYTF
.,.,TRBJ1-4,TRBV20-1,TGCAGTGCTAGAGATCAGGACAAACTGTTTTTT,CSARDQDKLFF